This T cell receptor (beta chain) came from a study of T-cell memory formation after mild COVID-19. V lost 2 bases and J 7 bases, leaving 6 bases between the germline ends. Germline assignment: CDR1 SEHNR and CDR2 FQNEAQ (reference sequence). This CDR3 comprises 12 residues. 5'RACE with constant-segment primers built TCRalpha and TCRbeta cDNA libraries with UMIs. A single record per CDR3 protein comes from TCRdb applying MiXCR to the 5' RACE reads. Of around 140,000 distinct CDR3 sequences detected, roughly a fifth appear once; the ten largest clones hold under 2.5%. The V gene is TRBV7-9, the J gene TRBJ2-1; unclear D gene. Sequencing was performed on PBMCs or a T cell subset sorted from them (not recorded which). The clonotype was recovered from an adult woman who had mild COVID-19 (a few samples of this study predate the infection). Cell type and time point are not known. The CDR3 loop is CASSLPLNEQFF. The CDR3 DNA follows: TGTGCCAGCAGCTTACCCCTTAATGAGCAGTTCTTC.